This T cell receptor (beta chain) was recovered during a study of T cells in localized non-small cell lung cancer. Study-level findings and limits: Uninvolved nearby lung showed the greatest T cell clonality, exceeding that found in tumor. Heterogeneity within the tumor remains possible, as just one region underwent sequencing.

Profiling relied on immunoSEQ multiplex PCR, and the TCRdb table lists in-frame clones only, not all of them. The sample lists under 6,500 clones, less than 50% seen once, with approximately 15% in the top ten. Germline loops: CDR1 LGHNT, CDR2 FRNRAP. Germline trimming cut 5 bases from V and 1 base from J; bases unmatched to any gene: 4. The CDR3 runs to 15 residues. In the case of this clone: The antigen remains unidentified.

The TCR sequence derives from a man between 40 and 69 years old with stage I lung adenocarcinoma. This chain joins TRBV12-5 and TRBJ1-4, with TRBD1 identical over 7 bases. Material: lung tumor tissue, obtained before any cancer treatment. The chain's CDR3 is CASGPQGVTNEKLFF. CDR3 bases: TGTGCTAGTGGTCCCCAGGGGGTAACTAATGAAAAACTGTTTTTT.